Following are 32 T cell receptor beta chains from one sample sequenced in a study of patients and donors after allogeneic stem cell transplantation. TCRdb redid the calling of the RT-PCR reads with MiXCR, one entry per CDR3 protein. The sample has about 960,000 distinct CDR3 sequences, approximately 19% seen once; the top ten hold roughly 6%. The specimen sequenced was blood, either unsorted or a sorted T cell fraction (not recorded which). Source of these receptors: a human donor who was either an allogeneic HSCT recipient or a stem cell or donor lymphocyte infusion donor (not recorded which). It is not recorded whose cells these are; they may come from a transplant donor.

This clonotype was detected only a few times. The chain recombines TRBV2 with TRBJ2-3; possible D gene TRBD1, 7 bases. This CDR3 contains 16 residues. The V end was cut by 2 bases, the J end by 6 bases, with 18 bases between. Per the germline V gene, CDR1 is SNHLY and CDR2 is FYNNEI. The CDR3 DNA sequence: TGTGCCAGCAGTGAATTATGGAGGGGGCTTGGTGATACGCAGTATTTT. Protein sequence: CASSELWRGLGDTQYF.

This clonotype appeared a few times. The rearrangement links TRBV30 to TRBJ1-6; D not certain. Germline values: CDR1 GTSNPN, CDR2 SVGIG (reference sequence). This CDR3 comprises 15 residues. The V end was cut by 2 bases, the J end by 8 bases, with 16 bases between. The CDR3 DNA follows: TGTGCCTGGAGTTCACTAGGAAGGGCAGATTCACCCCTCCACTTT. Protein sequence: CAWSSLGRADSPLHF.

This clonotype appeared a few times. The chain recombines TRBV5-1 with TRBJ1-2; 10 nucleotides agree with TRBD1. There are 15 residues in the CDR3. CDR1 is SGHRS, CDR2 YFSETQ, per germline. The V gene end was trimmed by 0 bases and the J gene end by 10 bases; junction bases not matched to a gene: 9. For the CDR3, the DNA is TGCGCCAGCAGCTTGGGACAGGGGGCGCGGTCGGACTACACCTTC. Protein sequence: CASSLGQGARSDYTF.

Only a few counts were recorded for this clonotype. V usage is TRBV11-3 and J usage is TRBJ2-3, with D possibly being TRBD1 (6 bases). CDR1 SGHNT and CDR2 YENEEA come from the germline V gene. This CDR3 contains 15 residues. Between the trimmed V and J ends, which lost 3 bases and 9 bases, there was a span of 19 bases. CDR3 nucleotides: TGTGCCAGCAGCTTGGGGGCAGGTGGAGGTGGGACGCAGTATTTT. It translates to CASSLGAGGGGTQYF.

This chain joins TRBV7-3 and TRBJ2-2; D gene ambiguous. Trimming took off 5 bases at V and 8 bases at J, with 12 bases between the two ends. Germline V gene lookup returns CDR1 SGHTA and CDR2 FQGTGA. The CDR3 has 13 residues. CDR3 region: CASSQIPRGELFF. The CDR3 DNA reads TGTGCCAGCAGCCAAATCCCCCGGGGGGAGCTGTTTTTT.

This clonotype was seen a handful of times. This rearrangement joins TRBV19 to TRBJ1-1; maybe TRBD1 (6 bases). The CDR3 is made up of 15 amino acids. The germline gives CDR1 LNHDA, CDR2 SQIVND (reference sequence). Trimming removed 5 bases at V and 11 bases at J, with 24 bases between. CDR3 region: CASSPEQQGTGEAFF. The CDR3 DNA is TGTGCCAGTAGTCCGGAGCAACAGGGTACCGGAGAGGCTTTCTTT.

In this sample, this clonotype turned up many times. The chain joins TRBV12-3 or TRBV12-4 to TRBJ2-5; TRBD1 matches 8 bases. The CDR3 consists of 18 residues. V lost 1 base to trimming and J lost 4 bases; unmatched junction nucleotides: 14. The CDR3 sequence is CASSLGGGQGSFRETQYF. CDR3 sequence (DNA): TGTGCCAGCAGTTTAGGGGGAGGACAGGGAAGTTTCCGAGAGACCCAGTACTTC.

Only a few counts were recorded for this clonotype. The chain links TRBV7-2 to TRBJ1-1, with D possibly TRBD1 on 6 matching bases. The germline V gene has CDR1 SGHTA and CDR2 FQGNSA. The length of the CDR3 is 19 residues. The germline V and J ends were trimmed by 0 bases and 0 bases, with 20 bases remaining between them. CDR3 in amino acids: CASSLARRGQVRVNTEAFF. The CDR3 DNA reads TGTGCCAGCAGCTTAGCGCGAAGGGGACAAGTTCGGGTGAACACTGAAGCTTTCTTT.

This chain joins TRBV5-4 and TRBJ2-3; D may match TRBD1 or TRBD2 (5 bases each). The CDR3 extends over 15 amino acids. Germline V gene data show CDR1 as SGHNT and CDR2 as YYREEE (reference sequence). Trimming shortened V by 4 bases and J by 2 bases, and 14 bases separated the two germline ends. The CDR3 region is CASSDPGRITDTQYF. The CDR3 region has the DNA TGTGCCAGCAGCGACCCGGGACGGATCACAGATACGCAGTATTTT.

The CDR3 region has the DNA TGTGCCAGCAGCGGACTAGCGGGACTCACAGATACGCAGTATTTT. It encodes CASSGLAGLTDTQYF. The chain uses TRBV28 and TRBJ2-3, with 12 bases fitting TRBD2. Germline-derived CDR1 and CDR2 are MDHEN and SYDVKM. The length of the CDR3 is 15 residues. The J segment lost 2 bases and the V segment lost 6 bases, leaving 3 bases of the junction unmatched.

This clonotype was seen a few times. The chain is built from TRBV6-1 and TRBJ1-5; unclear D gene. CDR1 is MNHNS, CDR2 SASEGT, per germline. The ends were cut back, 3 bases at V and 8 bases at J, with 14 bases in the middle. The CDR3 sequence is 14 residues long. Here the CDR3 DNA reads TGTGCCAGCAGTGATACGGCAAGGGAAAAGCCCCAGCATTTT. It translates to CASSDTAREKPQHF.

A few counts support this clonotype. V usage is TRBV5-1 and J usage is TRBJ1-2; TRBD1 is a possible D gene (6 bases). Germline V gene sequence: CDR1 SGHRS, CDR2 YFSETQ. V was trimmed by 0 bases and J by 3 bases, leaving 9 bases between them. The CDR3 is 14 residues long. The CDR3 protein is CASSLATGDYGYTF. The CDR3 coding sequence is TGCGCCAGCAGCTTGGCGACAGGTGACTATGGCTACACCTTC.

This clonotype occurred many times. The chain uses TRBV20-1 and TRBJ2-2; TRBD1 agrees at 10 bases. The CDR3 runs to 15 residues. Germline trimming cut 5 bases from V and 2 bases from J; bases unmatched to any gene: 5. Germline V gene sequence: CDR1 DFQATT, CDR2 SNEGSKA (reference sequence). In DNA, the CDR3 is TGCAGTGCTGGAAGGACAGGGGGTAACACCGGGGAGCTGTTTTTT. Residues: CSAGRTGGNTGELFF.

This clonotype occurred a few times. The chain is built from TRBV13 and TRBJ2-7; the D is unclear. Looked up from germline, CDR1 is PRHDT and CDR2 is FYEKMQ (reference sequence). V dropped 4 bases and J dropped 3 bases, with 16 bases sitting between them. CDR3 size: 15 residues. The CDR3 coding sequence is TGTGCCAGCAGCTCTTCAATCTCATCCCGCTACGAGCAGTACTTC. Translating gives CASSSSISSRYEQYF.

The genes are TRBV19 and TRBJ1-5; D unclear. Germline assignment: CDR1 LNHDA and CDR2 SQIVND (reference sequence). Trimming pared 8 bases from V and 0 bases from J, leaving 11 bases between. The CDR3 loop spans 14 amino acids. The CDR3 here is CASHRDFSNQPQHF. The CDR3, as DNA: TGTGCCAGTCATAGAGACTTTAGCAATCAGCCCCAGCATTTT.

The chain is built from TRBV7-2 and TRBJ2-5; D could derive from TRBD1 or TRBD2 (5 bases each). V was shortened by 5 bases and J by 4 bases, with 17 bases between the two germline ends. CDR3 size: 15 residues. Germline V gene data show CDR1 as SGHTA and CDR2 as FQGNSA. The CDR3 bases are TGTGCCAGCAGCGACAACCTAAACGGGGCAGAGACCCAGTACTTC. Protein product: CASSDNLNGAETQYF.

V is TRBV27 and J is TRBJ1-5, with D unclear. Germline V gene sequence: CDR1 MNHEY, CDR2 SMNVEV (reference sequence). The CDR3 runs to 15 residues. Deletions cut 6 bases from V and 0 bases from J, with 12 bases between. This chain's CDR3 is CASSHRVYSNQPQHF. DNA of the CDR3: TGTGCCAGCAGCCACAGAGTTTATAGCAATCAGCCCCAGCATTTT.

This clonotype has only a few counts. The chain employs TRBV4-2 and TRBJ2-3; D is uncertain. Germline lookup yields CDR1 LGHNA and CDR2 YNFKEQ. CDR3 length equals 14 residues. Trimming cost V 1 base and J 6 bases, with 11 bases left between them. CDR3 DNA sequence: TGTGCCAGCAGCCAAGGTGATGGGTCGGATACGCAGTATTTT. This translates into CASSQGDGSDTQYF.

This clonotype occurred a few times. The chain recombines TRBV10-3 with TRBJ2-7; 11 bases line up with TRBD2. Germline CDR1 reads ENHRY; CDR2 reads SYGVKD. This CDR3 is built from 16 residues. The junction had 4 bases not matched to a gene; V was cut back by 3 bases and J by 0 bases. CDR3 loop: CAISEPTSGSSYEQYF. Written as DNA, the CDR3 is TGTGCCATCAGTGAACCAACTAGCGGGAGCTCCTACGAGCAGTACTTC.

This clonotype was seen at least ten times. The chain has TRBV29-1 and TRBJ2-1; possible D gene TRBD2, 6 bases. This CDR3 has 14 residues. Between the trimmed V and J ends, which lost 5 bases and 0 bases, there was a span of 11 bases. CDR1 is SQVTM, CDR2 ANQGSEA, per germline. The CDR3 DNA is TGCAGCGTTTTCGGGGAGGCCTCCTACAATGAGCAGTTCTTC. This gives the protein CSVFGEASYNEQFF.

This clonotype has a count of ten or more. The DNA of the CDR3 is TGTGCCACCGCGCAGGGAAACCAGCCCCAGCATTTT. Its translation is CATAQGNQPQHF. This chain joins TRBV24-1 and TRBJ1-5; D possibly corresponds to TRBD1 (5 bases). This CDR3 spans 12 amino acids. V lost 9 bases, J lost 7 bases, and 12 bases lay in between. Germline loops: CDR1 KGHDR, CDR2 SFDVKD.

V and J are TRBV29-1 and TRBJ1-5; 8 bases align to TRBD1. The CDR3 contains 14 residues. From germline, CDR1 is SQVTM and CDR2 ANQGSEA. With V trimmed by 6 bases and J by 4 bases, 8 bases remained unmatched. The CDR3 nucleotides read TGCAGCGTCGCCGACAGGGGCAAAAATCAGCCCCAGCATTTT. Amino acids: CSVADRGKNQPQHF.

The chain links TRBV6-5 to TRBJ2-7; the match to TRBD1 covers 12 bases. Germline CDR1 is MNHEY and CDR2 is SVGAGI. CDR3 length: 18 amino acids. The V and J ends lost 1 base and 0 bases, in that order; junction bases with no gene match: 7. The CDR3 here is CASSYLGTGGKVSYEQYF. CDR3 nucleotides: TGTGCCAGCAGTTACTTAGGGACAGGGGGCAAAGTCTCCTACGAGCAGTACTTC.

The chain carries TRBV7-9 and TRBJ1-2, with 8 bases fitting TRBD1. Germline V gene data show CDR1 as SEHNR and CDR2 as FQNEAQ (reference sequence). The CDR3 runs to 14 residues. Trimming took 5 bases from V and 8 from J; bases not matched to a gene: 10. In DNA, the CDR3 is TGTGCCAGCAGCCGCGGACAGGGTTTCCAGGGCTACACCTTC. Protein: CASSRGQGFQGYTF.

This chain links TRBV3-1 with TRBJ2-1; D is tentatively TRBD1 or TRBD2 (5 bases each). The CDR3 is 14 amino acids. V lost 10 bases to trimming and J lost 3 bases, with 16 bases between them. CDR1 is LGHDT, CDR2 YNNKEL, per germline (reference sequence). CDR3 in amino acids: CATQEGPDYNEQFF. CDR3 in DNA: TGTGCCACCCAAGAGGGACCAGACTACAATGAGCAGTTCTTC.

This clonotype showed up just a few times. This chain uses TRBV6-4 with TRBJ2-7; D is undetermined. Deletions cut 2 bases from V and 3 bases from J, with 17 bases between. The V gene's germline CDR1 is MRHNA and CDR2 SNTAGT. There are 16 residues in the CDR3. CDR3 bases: TGTGCCAGCAGTGACGTACCTCCCGGAAGGAGCTACGAGCAGTACTTC. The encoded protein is CASSDVPPGRSYEQYF.

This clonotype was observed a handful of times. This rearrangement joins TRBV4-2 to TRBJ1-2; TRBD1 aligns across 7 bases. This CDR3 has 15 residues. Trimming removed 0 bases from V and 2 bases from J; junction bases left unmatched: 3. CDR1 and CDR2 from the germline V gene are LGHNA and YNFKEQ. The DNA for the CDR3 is TGTGCCAGCAGCCAAGAGACGACAGGGAACTATGGCTACACCTTC. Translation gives CASSQETTGNYGYTF.

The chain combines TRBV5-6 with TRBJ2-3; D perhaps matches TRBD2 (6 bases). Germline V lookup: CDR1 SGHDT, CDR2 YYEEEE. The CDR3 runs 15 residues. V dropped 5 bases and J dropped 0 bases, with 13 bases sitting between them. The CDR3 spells CASSRLRGSTDTQYF. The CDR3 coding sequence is TGTGCCAGCAGTCGCCTGCGGGGAAGCACAGATACGCAGTATTTT.

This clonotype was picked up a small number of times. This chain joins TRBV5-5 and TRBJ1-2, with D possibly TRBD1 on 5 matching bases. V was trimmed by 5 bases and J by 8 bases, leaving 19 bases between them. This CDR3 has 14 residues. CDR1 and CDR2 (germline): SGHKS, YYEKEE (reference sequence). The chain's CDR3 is CASSWGVGDGGYTF. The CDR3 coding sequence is TGTGCCAGCAGTTGGGGGGTAGGGGATGGCGGCTACACCTTC. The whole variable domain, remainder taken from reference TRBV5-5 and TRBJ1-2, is DAGVTQSPTHLIKTRGQQVTLRCSPISGHKSVSWYQQVLGQGPQFIFQYYEKEERGRGNFPDRFSARQFPNYSSELNVNALLLGDSALYLCASSWGVGDGGYTFGSGTRLTVV.

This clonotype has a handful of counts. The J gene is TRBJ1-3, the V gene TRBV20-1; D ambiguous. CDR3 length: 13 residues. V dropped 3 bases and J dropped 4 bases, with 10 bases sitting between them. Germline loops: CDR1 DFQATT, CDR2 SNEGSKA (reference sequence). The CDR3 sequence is CSARHTRGNTIYF. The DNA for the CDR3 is TGCAGTGCTAGGCACACTAGGGGAAACACCATATATTTT.

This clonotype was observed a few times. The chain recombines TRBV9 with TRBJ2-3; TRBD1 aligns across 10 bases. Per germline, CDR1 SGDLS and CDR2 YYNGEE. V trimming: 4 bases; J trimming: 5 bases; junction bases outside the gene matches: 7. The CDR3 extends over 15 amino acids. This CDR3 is CASSPSGQGLDTQYF. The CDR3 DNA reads TGTGCCAGCAGCCCATCGGGACAGGGGTTAGATACGCAGTATTTT.

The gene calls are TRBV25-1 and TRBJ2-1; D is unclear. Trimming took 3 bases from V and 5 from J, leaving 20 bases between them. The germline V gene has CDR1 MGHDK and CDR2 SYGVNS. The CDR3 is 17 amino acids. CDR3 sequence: CASSDNWGGRHNNEQFF. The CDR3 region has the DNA TGTGCCAGCAGTGATAATTGGGGTGGGCGACACAACAATGAGCAGTTCTTC.